One sample yielded the 21 T cell receptor beta chains listed below, sequenced in a study of PD-L1 blockade in urothelial cancer. Time point meaning: peripheral blood 6 weeks after treatment start. Repertoires were generated with immunoSEQ multiplex PCR, while TCRdb's copy carries only in-frame clones and drops some. The sample gives about 120,000 clones, roughly 90% of which show up once; about 1.5% is in the top ten. The specimen comprised PBMCs, sampled around atezolizumab (anti-PD-L1) treatment. The receptors shown here come from a man aged 55 to 70 with urothelial cancer.

This clone has only a few counts. The J gene is TRBJ2-7, the V gene TRBV6-1; weak D call: TRBD2 (5 bases). Trimming took 5 bases from V and 6 from J, leaving 20 bases between them. Germline loops: CDR1 MNHNS, CDR2 SASEGT. The CDR3 length is 15 residues. The CDR3 DNA reads TGTGCCAGCAGTCTATCGGGGTCCCATAAGGGCGAGCAGTACTTC. Encoded protein: CASSLSGSHKGEQYF.

The V gene is TRBV5-6, the J gene TRBJ1-1, with D possibly matching TRBD1 (6 bases). The ends were cut back, 2 bases at V and 5 bases at J, with 13 bases in the middle. CDR3 size: 14 residues. Per germline, CDR1 SGHDT and CDR2 YYEEEE. In DNA, the CDR3 is TGTGCCAGCAGCTTTAGGCCCAGGGGAACTGAAGCTTTCTTT. Protein sequence: CASSFRPRGTEAFF.

The chain joins TRBV9 to TRBJ2-3; 7 bases fit TRBD2. Unmatched junction bases numbered 7, after V lost 3 bases and J lost 0 bases. This CDR3 is built from 16 residues. Germline CDR1 reads SGDLS; CDR2 reads YYNGEE. This chain's CDR3 is CASSERGVPSTDTQYF. CDR3 nucleotides: TGTGCCAGCAGCGAGCGGGGCGTCCCTAGCACAGATACGCAGTATTTT.

The chain joins TRBV19 to TRBJ1-5, with D maybe TRBD1 (6 bases). The CDR3 is 16 amino acids. The V gene's germline CDR1 is LNHDA and CDR2 SQIVND (reference sequence). Trimming took off 1 base at V and 5 bases at J, with 15 bases between the two ends. Here the CDR3 DNA reads TGTGCCAGTAGTATAGTGGGGGCAGCCCGAGATCAGCCCCAGCATTTT. It encodes CASSIVGAARDQPQHF.

The genes are TRBV28 and TRBJ1-3; the match to TRBD1 covers 10 bases. CDR3 length: 17 amino acids. V was clipped by 6 bases and J by 0 bases; unmatched bases: 8. CDR1 is MDHEN and CDR2 is SYDVKM in the germline V gene. CDR3 DNA sequence: TGTGCCAGCAGGAGACCGGGACAGGGGAGCTCTGGAAACACCATATATTTT. Its translation is CASRRPGQGSSGNTIYF.

The chain recombines TRBV19 with TRBJ2-2; perhaps TRBD1 as D (6 bases). Trimming removed 6 bases at V and 0 bases at J, with 8 bases between. This CDR3 is built from 14 residues. Looked up from germline, CDR1 is LNHDA and CDR2 is SQIVND (reference sequence). CDR3 in DNA: TGTGCCAGTAGGGGGGCGGCGAACACCGGGGAGCTGTTTTTT. As protein: CASRGAANTGELFF.

This rearrangement joins TRBV5-4 to TRBJ1-1; tentative D call: TRBD1 (5 bases). This CDR3 contains 15 residues. Trimming removed 9 bases from V and 1 base from J, with 19 bases in between. Germline V gene lookup returns CDR1 SGHNT and CDR2 YYREEE (reference sequence). The CDR3 sequence: CATAGPSNSNTEAFF. CDR3 coding DNA: TGTGCCACCGCGGGACCTTCAAATTCGAACACTGAAGCTTTCTTT. The full variable domain, with the rest looked up from reference TRBV5-4 and TRBJ1-1, is ETGVTQSPTHLIKTRGQQVTLRCSSQSGHNTVSWYQQALGQGPQFIFQYYREEENGRGNFPPRFSGLQFPNYSSELNVNALELDDSALYLCATAGPSNSNTEAFFGQGTRLTVV.

The sample holds one count of this clone. The chain joins TRBV13 to TRBJ2-5, with unresolved D. Trimming shortened V by 0 bases and J by 7 bases, and 9 bases separated the two germline ends. The CDR3 runs 13 residues. CDR1 PRHDT and CDR2 FYEKMQ come from the germline V gene (reference sequence). CDR3 sequence reads: CASSLGFSSTQYF. In DNA, the CDR3 is TGTGCCAGCAGCTTAGGATTCTCGTCGACCCAGTACTTC. Supplemented by reference TRBV13 and TRBJ2-5, the full variable domain reads AAGVIQSPRHLIKEKRETATLKCYPIPRHDTVYWYQQGPGQDPQFLISFYEKMQSDKGSIPDRFSAQQFSDYHSELNMSSLELGDSALYFCASSLGFSSTQYFGPGTRLLVL.

This clone was detected once. The V gene is TRBV2, the J gene TRBJ2-1, with 7 bases matching TRBD2. J gave up 12 bases and V 7 bases, and 12 bases lay outside the gene matches. The CDR3 is made up of 13 amino acids. The V gene's germline CDR1 is SNHLY and CDR2 FYNNEI. CDR3 bases: TGTGCCAGCAAATCGACTAGCTCGGAAGGGCAGTTCTTC. Residues: CASKSTSSEGQFF.

The V gene is TRBV5-1, the J gene TRBJ2-3; 7 bases match TRBD2. The CDR3 is 16 amino acids. Germline CDR1 reads SGHRS; CDR2 reads YFSETQ. The junction had 4 bases not matched to a gene; V was cut back by 0 bases and J by 0 bases. The DNA for the CDR3 is TGCGCCAGCAGCTTGGGCGGGAGAACTAGCACAGATACGCAGTATTTT. Protein: CASSLGGRTSTDTQYF. The whole variable domain, filled in from reference TRBV5-1 and TRBJ2-3, reads KAGVTQTPRYLIKTRGQQVTLSCSPISGHRSVSWYQQTPGQGLQFLFEYFSETQRNKGNFPGRFSGRQFSNSRSEMNVSTLELGDSALYLCASSLGGRTSTDTQYFGPGTRLTVL.

The CDR3 spells CASSFARGAGNTEAFF. The CDR3 region has the DNA TGTGCCAGCAGTTTCGCCAGGGGCGCAGGGAACACTGAAGCTTTCTTT. V and J are TRBV28 and TRBJ1-1; a possible D gene is TRBD1 (6 bases). The CDR3 runs 16 residues. The V end lost 3 bases, the J end lost 1 base, and 15 bases lay between the germline ends. CDR1 and CDR2 from the germline V gene are MDHEN and SYDVKM.

The chain links TRBV2 to TRBJ1-2; 8 bases fit TRBD1. CDR3 length equals 14 residues. Germline CDR1 and CDR2: SNHLY and FYNNEI. J was trimmed by 5 bases and V by 6 bases; bases with no gene match: 8. The CDR3 spells CASSRGPLSYGYTF. The CDR3 DNA reads TGTGCCAGCAGCAGGGGGCCGCTTTCATATGGCTACACCTTC.

This chain joins TRBV6-5 and TRBJ1-4; 8 nucleotides match TRBD1. CDR3 length: 15 residues. Germline V lookup: CDR1 MNHEY, CDR2 SVGAGI. The trim removed 5 bases at V and 7 bases at J, leaving 9 bases unmatched. CDR3 coding DNA: TGTGCCAGCAGTCCATGGACAGGGTTAAGTGAAAAACTGTTTTTT. Translating gives CASSPWTGLSEKLFF.

The chain links TRBV9 to TRBJ2-1; D gene ambiguous. The CDR3 has 14 amino acids. V gave up 3 bases and J gave up 7 bases, with 14 bases separating them. Germline values: CDR1 SGDLS, CDR2 YYNGEE. The CDR3 DNA is TGTGCCAGCAGCGAACCTTCAGCGACGAATGAGCAGTTCTTC. Translating it yields CASSEPSATNEQFF.

The CDR3 protein is CASSLQGVIETQYF. The DNA for the CDR3 is TGTGCCAGCAGCCTACAGGGGGTCATAGAGACCCAGTACTTC. This chain links TRBV5-4 with TRBJ2-5; 8 bases agree with TRBD1. V shed 4 bases, J shed 4 bases, and the junction held 6 bases outside the gene matches. The CDR3 length is 14 residues. CDR1 and CDR2 (germline): SGHNT, YYREEE (reference sequence).

The rearrangement uses TRBV28 and TRBJ1-1; D unresolved. From germline, CDR1 is MDHEN and CDR2 SYDVKM. This CDR3 spans 13 amino acids. Trimming took 5 bases from V and 6 from J, leaving 13 bases between them. The CDR3 protein is CASSLDAIAEAFF. CDR3 nucleotide sequence: TGTGCCAGCAGTCTCGATGCTATAGCTGAAGCTTTCTTT.

The chain is built from TRBV13 and TRBJ2-4; D is perhaps TRBD1 (5 bases). The CDR3 has 15 amino acids. With 5 bases removed from V and 10 bases from J, the gap between germline ends came to 21 bases. Germline V gives CDR1 PRHDT, CDR2 FYEKMQ (reference sequence). The CDR3 region is CASSRLQVSFRIQYF. The CDR3 DNA follows: TGTGCCAGCAGCCGGTTACAGGTATCCTTTAGAATTCAGTACTTC.

The chain recombines TRBV9 with TRBJ1-6; 7 bases line up with TRBD1. Trimming cost V 7 bases and J 10 bases; bases outside gene matches: 8. This CDR3 contains 13 residues. The germline CDR1 and CDR2 sequences are SGDLS and YYNGEE. CDR3 protein: CASGTGAGSPLHF. The DNA for the CDR3 is TGTGCCAGCGGTACAGGGGCAGGGTCACCCCTCCACTTT.

The rearrangement uses TRBV5-1 and TRBJ1-2, with 7 nucleotides matching TRBD1. Germline lookup yields CDR1 SGHRS and CDR2 YFSETQ. The CDR3 loop spans 14 amino acids. Trimming at V came to 4 bases and at J to 4 bases, leaving 7 bases not matched to a gene. CDR3 sequence (DNA): TGCGCCAGCAGCCCGGACAGGCCTCCCTATGGCTACACCTTC. Its protein is CASSPDRPPYGYTF.

CDR3 sequence (DNA): TGTGCCAGCAGCTTAAGGCCCCTAGCGGGGGGGGGACGAGAGACCCAGTACTTC. Its translation is CASSLRPLAGGGRETQYF. The V gene is TRBV7-9, the J gene TRBJ2-5, with 12 bases lining up with TRBD2. V trimming: 2 bases; J trimming: 4 bases; junction bases outside the gene matches: 11. This CDR3 has 18 residues. In germline, CDR1 is SEHNR, CDR2 FQNEAQ (reference sequence).

V usage is TRBV5-1 and J usage is TRBJ2-2; TRBD1 is a possible D gene (5 bases). V lost 7 bases and J 3 bases, leaving 10 bases between the germline ends. This CDR3 spans 13 amino acids. Per germline, CDR1 SGHRS and CDR2 YFSETQ. This CDR3 is CASVDSYTGELFF. The CDR3 DNA reads TGCGCCAGCGTCGACAGTTACACCGGGGAGCTGTTTTTT.